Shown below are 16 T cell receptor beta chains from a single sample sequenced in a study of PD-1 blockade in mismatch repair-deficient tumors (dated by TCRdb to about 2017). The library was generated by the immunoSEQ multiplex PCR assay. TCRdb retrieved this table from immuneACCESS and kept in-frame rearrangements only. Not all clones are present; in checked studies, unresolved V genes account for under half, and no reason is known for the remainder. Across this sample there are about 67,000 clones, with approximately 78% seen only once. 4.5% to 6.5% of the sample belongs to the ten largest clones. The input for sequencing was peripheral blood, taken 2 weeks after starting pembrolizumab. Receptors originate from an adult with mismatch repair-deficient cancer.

CDR3 in DNA: TGCAGCGTTGGGGCAGGGGATCCCTACGAGCAGTACTTC. It is translated as CSVGAGDPYEQYF. The rearrangement links TRBV29-1 to TRBJ2-7; D perhaps matches TRBD1 (6 bases). V lost 4 bases and J lost 2, with 12 bases in between. The CDR3 totals 13 residues. Per the germline V gene, CDR1 is SQVTM and CDR2 is ANQGSEA.

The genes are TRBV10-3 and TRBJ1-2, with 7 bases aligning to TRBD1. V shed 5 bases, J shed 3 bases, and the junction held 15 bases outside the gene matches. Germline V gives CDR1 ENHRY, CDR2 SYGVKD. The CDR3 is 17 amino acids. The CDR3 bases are TGTGCCATCAGTTCGAAAGACAGGGACTTTCTGGACTATGGCTACACCTTC. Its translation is CAISSKDRDFLDYGYTF.

Here the CDR3 DNA reads TGTGCCAGTAGTATAGATCGGGCGGGAGGGAGGAATGAGCAGTTCTTC. This sequence encodes CASSIDRAGGRNEQFF. The chain carries TRBV19 and TRBJ2-1; TRBD2 matches 9 bases. CDR3 length: 16 residues. Germline V gene lookup returns CDR1 LNHDA and CDR2 SQIVND (reference sequence). After removal of 0 bases from V and 7 bases from J, the junction contained 7 bases not matched to a gene.

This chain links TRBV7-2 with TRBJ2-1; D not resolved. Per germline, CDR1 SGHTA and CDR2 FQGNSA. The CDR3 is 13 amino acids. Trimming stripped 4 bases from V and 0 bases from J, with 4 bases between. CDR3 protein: CASSWNSYNEQFF. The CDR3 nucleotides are TGTGCCAGCAGCTGGAACTCCTACAATGAGCAGTTCTTC.

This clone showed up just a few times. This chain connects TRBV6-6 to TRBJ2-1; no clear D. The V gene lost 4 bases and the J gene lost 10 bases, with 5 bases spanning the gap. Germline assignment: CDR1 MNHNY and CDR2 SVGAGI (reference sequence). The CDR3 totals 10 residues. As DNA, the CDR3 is TGTGCCAGCAGTTTGGTGGAGCAGTTCTTC. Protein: CASSLVEQFF.

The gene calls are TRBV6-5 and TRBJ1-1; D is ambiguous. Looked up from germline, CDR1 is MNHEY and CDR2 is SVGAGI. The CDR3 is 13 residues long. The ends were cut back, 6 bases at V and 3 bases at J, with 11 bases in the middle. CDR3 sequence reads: CASSGGRYTEAFF. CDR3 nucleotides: TGTGCCAGCAGCGGAGGACGGTACACTGAAGCTTTCTTT.

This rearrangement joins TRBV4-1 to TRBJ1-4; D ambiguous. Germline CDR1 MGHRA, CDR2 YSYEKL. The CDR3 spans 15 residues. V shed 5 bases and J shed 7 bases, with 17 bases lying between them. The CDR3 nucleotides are TGCGCCAGCAGCAGCGGTCGAAGGGAGGGTGAAAAACTGTTTTTT. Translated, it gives CASSSGRREGEKLFF.

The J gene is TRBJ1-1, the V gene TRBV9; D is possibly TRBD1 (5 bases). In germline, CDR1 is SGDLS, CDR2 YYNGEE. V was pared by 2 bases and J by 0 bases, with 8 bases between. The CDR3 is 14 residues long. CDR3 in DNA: TGTGCCAGCAGCGTGACAGACATGAACACTGAAGCTTTCTTT. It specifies CASSVTDMNTEAFF. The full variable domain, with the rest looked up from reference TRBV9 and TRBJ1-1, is DSGVTQTPKHLITATGQRVTLRCSPRSGDLSVYWYQQSLDQGLQFLIQYYNGEERAKGNILERFSAQQFPDLHSELNLSSLELGDSALYFCASSVTDMNTEAFFGQGTRLTVV.

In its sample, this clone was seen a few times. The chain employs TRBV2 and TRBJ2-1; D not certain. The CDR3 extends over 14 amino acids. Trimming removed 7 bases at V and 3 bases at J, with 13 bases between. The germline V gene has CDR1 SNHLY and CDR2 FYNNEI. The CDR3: CASTLLGDYNEQFF. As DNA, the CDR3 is TGTGCCAGCACATTGCTGGGTGACTACAATGAGCAGTTCTTC.

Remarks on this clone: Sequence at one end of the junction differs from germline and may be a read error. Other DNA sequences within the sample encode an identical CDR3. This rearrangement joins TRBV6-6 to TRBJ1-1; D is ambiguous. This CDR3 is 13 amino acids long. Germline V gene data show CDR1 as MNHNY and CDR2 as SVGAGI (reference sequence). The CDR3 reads CASSKFVNTEAFF. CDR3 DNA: TGTGCCAGCTCGAAGTTCGTGAACACTGAAGCCTTCTTT.

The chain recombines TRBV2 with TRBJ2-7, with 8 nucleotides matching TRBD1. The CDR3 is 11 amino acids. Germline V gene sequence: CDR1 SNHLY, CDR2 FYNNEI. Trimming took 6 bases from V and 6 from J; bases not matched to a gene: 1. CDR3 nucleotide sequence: TGTGCCAGCAGAGACAGGGGCGAGCAGTACTTC. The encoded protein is CASRDRGEQYF.

The CDR3 nucleotides read TGCGCCAGCAGTGAGCGGGGGCCCTACGAGCAGTACTTC. Encoded protein: CASSERGPYEQYF. V usage is TRBV10-2 and J usage is TRBJ2-7; D is tentatively TRBD1 or TRBD2 (6 bases each). V was shortened by 2 bases and J by 2 bases, with 7 bases between the two germline ends. CDR3 length equals 13 residues. Germline lookup yields CDR1 WSHSY and CDR2 SAAADI.

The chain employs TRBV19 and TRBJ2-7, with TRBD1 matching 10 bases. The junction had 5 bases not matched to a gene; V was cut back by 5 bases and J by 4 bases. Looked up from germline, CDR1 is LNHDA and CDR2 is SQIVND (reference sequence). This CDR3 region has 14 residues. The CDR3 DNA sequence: TGTGCCAGTAGTTCCGGACAGGGGGTTTACGAGCAGTACTTC. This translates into CASSSGQGVYEQYF.

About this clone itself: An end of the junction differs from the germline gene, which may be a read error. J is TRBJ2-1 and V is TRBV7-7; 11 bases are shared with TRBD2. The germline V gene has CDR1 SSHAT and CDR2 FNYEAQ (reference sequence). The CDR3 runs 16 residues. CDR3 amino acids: CASSFRLAGSYNEQFF. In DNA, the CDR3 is TGTGCTAGCAGCTTTCGACTAGCGGGATCATACAATGAGCAGTTCTTC.

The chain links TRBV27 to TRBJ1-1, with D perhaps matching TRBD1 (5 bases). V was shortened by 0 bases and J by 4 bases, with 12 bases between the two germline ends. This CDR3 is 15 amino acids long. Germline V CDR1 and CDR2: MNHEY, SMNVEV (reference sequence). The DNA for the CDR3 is TGTGCCAGCAGTTTATCCGGGGGGTGGGCCACTGAAGCTTTCTTT. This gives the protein CASSLSGGWATEAFF.

The CDR3 DNA sequence: TGTGCCAGCAGTACTAGCGGGAGCACCTACGAGCAGTACTTC. It yields the protein CASSTSGSTYEQYF. The chain links TRBV27 to TRBJ2-7, with 11 bases fitting TRBD2. With V trimmed by 5 bases and J by 2 bases, 2 bases remained unmatched. The V gene's germline CDR1 is MNHEY and CDR2 SMNVEV (reference sequence). This CDR3 region has 14 residues.